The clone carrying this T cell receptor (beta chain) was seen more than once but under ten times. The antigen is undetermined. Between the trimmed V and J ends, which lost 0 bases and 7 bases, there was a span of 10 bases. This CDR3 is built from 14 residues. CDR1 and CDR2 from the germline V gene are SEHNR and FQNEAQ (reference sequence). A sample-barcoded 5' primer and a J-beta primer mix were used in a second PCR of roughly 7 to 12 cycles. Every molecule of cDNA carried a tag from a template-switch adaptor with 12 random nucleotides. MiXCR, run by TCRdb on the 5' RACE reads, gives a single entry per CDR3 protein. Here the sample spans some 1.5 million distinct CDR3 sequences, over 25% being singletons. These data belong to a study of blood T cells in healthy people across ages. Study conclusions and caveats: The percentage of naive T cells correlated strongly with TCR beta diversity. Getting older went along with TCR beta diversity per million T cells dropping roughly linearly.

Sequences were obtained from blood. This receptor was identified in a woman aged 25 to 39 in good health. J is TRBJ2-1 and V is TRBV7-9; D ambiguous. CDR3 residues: CASSLAPTRNEQFF. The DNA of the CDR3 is TGTGCCAGCAGCTTAGCCCCAACAAGGAATGAGCAGTTCTTC.